This entry features one TCR beta chain sequence. Its antigen is unidentified. The germline CDR1 and CDR2 sequences are SGHDN and FVKESK. CDR3 size: 10 residues. Trimming removed 0 bases from V and 7 bases from J, with 0 bases in between. These data come from a study of OX40 agonist ivuxolimab in advanced cancers. Study-level information: The group had a mean age of approximately 60 years, ranged from roughly 20 to 79, and was roughly 80% male. General study points: CD4+ and CD8+ blood T cells expanded clonally by week 6 at 0.1 to 3.0 mg/kg.

Libraries were prepared by immunoSEQ multiplex PCR; TCRdb keeps only in-frame clonotypes and omits some of them. Of under 15,000 clones in the sample, 65% to 80% were seen once. The J gene is TRBJ2-5, the V gene TRBV14; D not resolved. This clonotype was sampled from an adult with an advanced solid tumor such as melanoma, head and neck, liver or kidney cancer. The sequencing used CD4+ or CD8+ T cells sorted from blood, collected in a trial of the OX40 agonist ivuxolimab. This CDR3 is CASSQETQYF. The CDR3 nucleotides read TGTGCCAGCAGCCAAGAGACCCAGTACTTC.